This T cell receptor (beta chain) was recorded in a study of identical twins. Trimming removed 1 base from V and 3 bases from J; junction bases left unmatched: 6. Germline CDR1 reads SGHKS; CDR2 reads YYEKEE (reference sequence). CDR3 length equals 16 residues. Via MiXCR, TCRdb re-called the 5' RACE reads, giving one row per CDR3 protein. Of roughly 720,000 distinct CDR3 sequences in the sample, over 15% were seen once. This sample was also put to use in a study of T cells expressing NK-cell markers. From that second work: The study drew TCR beta repertoires from sorted CD3+CD56+NKG2C+, CD3+CD56+NKG2C- and CD3+CD56-NKG2C+ T cells. Sequenced donors, eight in total, included seven who were HCMV-seropositive and one who was seronegative. Clones of NKG2C+ T cells that had expanded were of unclear HCMV specificity.

Source material: PBMCs. The clonotype originates from a woman aged 18-29 years in good health. This sequence joins TRBV5-5 and TRBJ2-7; 11 nucleotides match TRBD1. The CDR3 loop is CASSLLLGTGGYEQYF. CDR3 in DNA: TGTGCCAGCAGCTTGCTGTTAGGGACAGGGGGCTACGAGCAGTACTTC.